The T cell receptor beta chain under discussion was sequenced for a study of PD-1 blockade in mismatch repair-deficient tumors. TCR sequencing covered a few patients who responded to pembrolizumab. Germline-derived CDR1 and CDR2 are MNHEY and SMNVEV (reference sequence). Trimming at V came to 6 bases and at J to 0 bases, leaving 4 bases not matched to a gene. This CDR3 is built from 16 residues. Notes on this clone: No antigen is known for it.

Study-wide points: Rapid post-treatment expansion, then contraction, generally preceding radiologic response, marked tumor-resident clones.

TCRdb's table, derived via immunoSEQ multiplex PCR, lists solely in-frame clones and lacks some. The table records under 50,000 clones, 65% to 80% of them present only once. This sequence joins TRBV27 and TRBJ2-1; 11 bases agree with TRBD2. The source of this sequence is an adult with mismatch repair-deficient cancer. The input for sequencing was PBMCs, taken before pembrolizumab treatment. The CDR3 DNA is TGTGCCAGCAGCCATAGCGGGAGGGGCTCCTACAATGAGCAGTTCTTC. Protein: CASSHSGRGSYNEQFF.